These T cell receptor beta chains were read from a single sample in a study of blood T cell repertoires in COVID-19. Clones were read by immunoSEQ multiplex PCR, and TCRdb kept only the in-frame ones, dropping some. The sample comprises a few hundred thousand clones, 89% of which are singletons, and around 3% rests with the top ten. The sample comprised peripheral blood. These receptors were collected from a woman aged 25 to 39 with COVID-19, enrolled during active disease. The CDR3 runs from the conserved cysteine through the conserved F or W. A D gene is named only where the DNA matches it firmly. Size is omitted from some rows. Given values are once, few, many or a class for expanded clones.

v_call	d_call	j_call	cdr3_length	clone_size	cdr3_aa	cdr3_nt
TRBV19	NA	TRBJ1-2	14	NA	CASSILVASHGYTF	TGTGCCAGTAGTATCTTGGTAGCCTCCCATGGCTACACCTTC
TRBV19	TRBD2	TRBJ2-5	15	NA	CASSILAGGPETQYF	TGTGCCAGTAGTATCTTGGCGGGGGGGCCTGAGACCCAGTACTTC
TRBV10-3	TRBD1	TRBJ2-7	13	NA	CATTPGTEDRQYF	TGTGCCACTACCCCCGGGACAGAAGACCGGCAGTACTTC
TRBV2	NA	TRBJ1-3	11	NA	CASSAVDTIYF	TGTGCCAGCAGCGCCGTAGACACCATATATTTT
TRBV10-3	NA	TRBJ1-6	16	NA	CATGGQGSSYNSPLHF	TGTGCCACCGGGGGGCAGGGGAGCTCCTATAATTCACCCCTCCACTTT
TRBV7-4	NA	TRBJ2-1	12	once	CASSLLVYEQFF	TGTGCCAGCAGCTTATTAGTGTATGAGCAGTTCTTC
TRBV29-1	NA	TRBJ2-5	16	NA	CSVVPVARGNQETQYF	TGCAGCGTCGTCCCGGTGGCGCGGGGCAACCAAGAGACCCAGTACTTC
TRBV11-3	TRBD2	TRBJ2-3	16	NA	CASSLGRWTSADTQYF	TGTGCCAGCAGCTTAGGGAGGTGGACTAGCGCCGATACGCAGTATTTT
TRBV27	NA	TRBJ2-3	15	NA	CASSLYGREADTQYF	TGTGCCAGCAGTTTATATGGCAGGGAAGCAGATACGCAGTATTTT
TRBV5-1	TRBD1	TRBJ1-1	14	NA	CASSLGQGGAEAFF	TGCGCCAGCAGCTTGGGACAGGGTGGGGCTGAAGCTTTCTTT
TRBV7-9	NA	TRBJ1-2	14	NA	CASSLADSFGGYTF	TGTGCCAGCAGCTTAGCGGACAGCTTCGGGGGCTACACCTTC
TRBV2	NA	TRBJ2-7	15	NA	CASNTWGGDIYEQYF	TGTGCCAGCAACACATGGGGGGGCGATATCTACGAGCAGTACTTC
TRBV30	TRBD1	TRBJ1-5	15	NA	CAWSRTGGVNQPQHF	TGTGCCTGGAGTAGAACAGGGGGCGTCAATCAGCCCCAGCATTTT
TRBV11-2	NA	TRBJ2-3	13	NA	CASRTTSTDTQYF	TGTGCCAGCAGGACTACTAGCACAGATACGCAGTATTTT
TRBV11-2	NA	TRBJ2-7	14	NA	CASSDVGQSYEQYF	TGTGCCAGCAGCGATGTCGGACAGTCCTACGAGCAGTACTTC
TRBV11-2	TRBD1	TRBJ1-1	12	once	CASSSRTGVAFF	TGTGCCAGCAGCAGCCGGACAGGGGTCGCTTTCTTT
TRBV19	TRBD1	TRBJ1-2	15	NA	CASSNLNRGDYGYTF	TGTGCCAGTAGTAATCTAAACAGGGGAGACTATGGCTACACCTTC
TRBV19	NA	TRBJ2-1	11	NA	CASSTGNEQFF	TGTGCCAGTAGTACCGGCAATGAGCAGTTCTTC
TRBV7-2	TRBD2	TRBJ2-7	15	NA	CASSLDGGGVREQYF	TGTGCCAGCAGCTTAGACGGCGGGGGGGTACGGGAGCAGTACTTC
TRBV2	TRBD1	TRBJ1-1	13	NA	CASQGQMNTEAFF	TGTGCCAGCCAGGGACAGATGAACACTGAAGCTTTCTTT
TRBV6-1	NA	TRBJ2-2	16	NA	CASSEGGRGYTGELFF	TGTGCCAGCAGTGAAGGGGGGAGGGGGTACACCGGGGAGCTGTTTTTT
TRBV30	NA	TRBJ2-3	14	NA	CGLDLREWEDTQYF	TGTGGCCTGGATTTGCGGGAATGGGAAGATACGCAGTATTTT
TRBV28	TRBD1	TRBJ2-3	14	NA	CASSLRQGGDTQYF	TGTGCCAGCAGTTTAAGACAGGGGGGAGATACGCAGTATTTT
TRBV2	NA	TRBJ2-2	15	once	CASSEALRNTGELFF	TGTGCCAGCAGTGAAGCGCTCAGGAACACCGGGGAGCTGTTTTTT
TRBV3-1/TRBV3-2	TRBD2	TRBJ2-3	17	NA	CASSQDWGEGRSDTQYF	TGTGCCAGCAGCCAAGATTGGGGGGAGGGCCGGTCTGATACGCAGTATTTT
TRBV6-5	NA	TRBJ1-4	14	once	CASSPPYTREKLFF	TGTGCCAGCAGTCCCCCTTACACACGCGAAAAACTGTTTTTT
TRBV23-1	NA	TRBJ1-6	15	NA	CASSQSPEPNSPLHF	TGCGCCAGCAGTCAATCCCCAGAACCCAATTCACCCCTCCACTTT
TRBV9	TRBD1	TRBJ1-1	16	NA	CASSVAGGLVNTEAFF	TGTGCCAGCAGCGTAGCAGGGGGCTTAGTGAACACTGAAGCTTTCTTT
TRBV9	TRBD2	TRBJ2-2	18	NA	CASSATGRLAGNTGELFF	TGTGCCAGCAGCGCCACGGGGCGACTAGCGGGGAACACCGGGGAGCTGTTTTTT
TRBV10-3	TRBD1	TRBJ1-5	14	NA	CAISNRGLAGAQHF	TGTGCCATCAGTAACAGGGGGCTCGCCGGGGCCCAGCATTTT
TRBV7-2	TRBD1	TRBJ1-4	15	NA	CASSRDRGGDEKLFF	TGTGCCAGCAGCCGGGACAGGGGAGGGGATGAAAAACTGTTTTTT
TRBV27	NA	TRBJ1-2	14	NA	CASRGGEAFTGYTF	TGTGCCAGCAGGGGAGGTGAAGCTTTCACTGGCTACACCTTC
TRBV5-4	TRBD1	TRBJ2-7	14	NA	CASSSITGGKEQYF	TGTGCCAGCAGCTCGATCACAGGGGGGAAGGAGCAGTACTTC
TRBV28	TRBD2	TRBJ2-3	15	NA	CASSLPGLEADTQYF	TGTGCCAGCAGTTTACCGGGACTAGAGGCAGATACGCAGTATTTT
TRBV19	NA	TRBJ1-6	13	NA	CASKGADNSPLHF	TGTGCCAGTAAAGGAGCAGACAATTCACCCCTCCACTTT
TRBV27	TRBD1	TRBJ2-1	15	NA	CASSLSETGGVEQFF	TGTGCCAGCAGTTTATCCGAGACAGGGGGTGTTGAGCAGTTCTTC
TRBV5-1	NA	TRBJ2-7	13	NA	CASSFSRAGEQYF	TGCGCCAGCAGCTTCTCCAGGGCGGGGGAGCAGTACTTC
TRBV12-3/TRBV12-4	NA	TRBJ2-2	13	NA	CASSFRAQAGLFF	TGTGCCAGCAGTTTTCGAGCCCAGGCTGGGCTGTTTTTT
TRBV19	TRBD1	TRBJ2-6	13	NA	CAIRGPGANVLTF	TGTGCCATCAGGGGGCCTGGGGCCAACGTCCTGACTTTC
TRBV29-1	TRBD1	TRBJ1-2	14	NA	CSVEDGTGLYGYTF	TGCAGCGTTGAAGACGGGACAGGCCTCTATGGCTACACCTTC
TRBV10-3	NA	TRBJ1-2	16	NA	CAISGSSGGHDYGYTF	TGTGCCATCAGTGGGTCCTCCGGGGGGCATGACTATGGCTACACCTTC
TRBV29-1	NA	TRBJ1-1	12	NA	CSAMGHPTEAFF	TGCAGCGCCATGGGACACCCCACTGAAGCTTTCTTT
TRBV18	NA	TRBJ1-3	15	NA	CASSPNTGPGNTIYF	TGTGCCAGCTCACCAAACACAGGGCCTGGAAACACCATATATTTT
TRBV18	TRBD2	TRBJ2-5	15	NA	CASSLRWGGQETQYF	TGTGCCAGCTCCCTCCGGTGGGGGGGCCAAGAGACCCAGTACTTC
TRBV19	TRBD1	TRBJ2-4	18	NA	CASSIDGRGQGAKNIQYF	TGTGCCAGTAGTATTGATGGCCGGGGACAGGGAGCCAAAAACATTCAGTACTTC
TRBV4-3	TRBD1	TRBJ2-5	16	NA	CASSQEGQVHRETQYF	TGCGCCAGCAGCCAGGAGGGACAGGTGCATCGAGAGACCCAGTACTTC
TRBV5-1	NA	TRBJ1-1	15	NA	CASSLISDLNTEAFF	TGCGCCAGCAGCTTGATCTCCGACTTGAACACTGAAGCTTTCTTT
TRBV10-1	NA	TRBJ1-5	14	NA	CASSEGQLNQPQHF	TGCGCCAGCAGTGAGGGGCAGCTTAATCAGCCCCAGCATTTT
TRBV2	NA	TRBJ1-5	16	NA	CASSESGRGSNQPQHF	TGTGCCAGCAGTGAATCGGGCAGGGGAAGCAATCAGCCCCAGCATTTT
TRBV3-1/TRBV3-2	NA	TRBJ2-3	14	NA	CASSSSRGSDTQYF	TGTGCCAGCAGCTCCTCCCGGGGGTCTGATACGCAGTATTTT
TRBV18	NA	TRBJ1-2	14	NA	CASSPESAAWGYTF	TGTGCCAGCTCACCAGAAAGTGCGGCGTGGGGCTACACCTTC
TRBV7-2	NA	TRBJ2-5	15	NA	CASSSYSTGQETQYF	TGTGCCAGCAGCTCCTACTCGACAGGCCAAGAGACCCAGTACTTC
TRBV7-7	NA	TRBJ2-5	16	once	CASSPRGGVIQETQYF	TGTGCTAGCAGCCCCCGAGGCGGTGTGATCCAAGAGACCCAGTACTTC
TRBV18	NA	TRBJ1-5	15	NA	CASSPRSSGPQPQHF	TGTGCCAGCTCACCAAGATCCTCAGGGCCTCAGCCCCAGCATTTT
TRBV27	TRBD2	TRBJ2-6	20	NA	CASSPRPTSGGDSGANVLTF	TGTGCCAGCAGTCCACGTCCGACTAGCGGGGGGGACTCTGGGGCCAACGTCCTGACTTTC
TRBV19	TRBD1	TRBJ1-2	15	NA	CASTRGSIGDYGYTF	TGTGCCAGTACCAGGGGGTCTATCGGTGACTATGGCTACACCTTC
TRBV5-1	NA	TRBJ1-4	14	few	CASRLQGTNEKLFF	TGCGCCAGCAGGTTACAGGGTACTAATGAAAAACTGTTTTTT
TRBV12-3/TRBV12-4	NA	TRBJ1-1	13	NA	CASRPPGSTEAFF	TGTGCCAGCAGACCCCCGGGATCCACTGAAGCTTTCTTT
TRBV24-1	TRBD1	TRBJ2-3	17	NA	CATSDLTPGQGTDTQYF	TGTGCCACCAGTGATTTGACACCGGGACAGGGCACAGATACGCAGTATTTT